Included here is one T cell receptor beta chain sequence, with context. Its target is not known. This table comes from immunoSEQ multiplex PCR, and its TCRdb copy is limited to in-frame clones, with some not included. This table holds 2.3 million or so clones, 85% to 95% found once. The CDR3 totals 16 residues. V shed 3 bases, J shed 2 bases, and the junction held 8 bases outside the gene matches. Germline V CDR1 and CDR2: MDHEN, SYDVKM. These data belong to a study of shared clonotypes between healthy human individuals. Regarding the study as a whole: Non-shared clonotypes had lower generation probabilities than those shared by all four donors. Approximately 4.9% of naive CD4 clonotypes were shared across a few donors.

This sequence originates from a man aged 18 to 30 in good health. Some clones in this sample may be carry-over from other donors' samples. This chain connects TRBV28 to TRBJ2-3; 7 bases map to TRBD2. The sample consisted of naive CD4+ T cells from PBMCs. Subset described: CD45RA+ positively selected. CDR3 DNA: TGTGCCAGCAGTTTTGCAGGGAGGGCGATCACAGATACGCAGTATTTT. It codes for CASSFAGRAITDTQYF.